This record covers a single T cell receptor beta chain. This entry comes from a study of control samples from healthy donors and cancer patients. Sequencing used immunoSEQ multiplex PCR; TCRdb keeps in-frame clones, though not all of them. In the table there are about 55,000 clones, roughly 95% of which are singletons. CDR1 LNHDA and CDR2 SQIVND come from the germline V gene (reference sequence). The CDR3 length is 15 residues. Trimming cost V 6 bases and J 0 bases; bases outside gene matches: 6. Material for sequencing was blood. V gene TRBV19 combines with J gene TRBJ2-3; 7 nucleotides match TRBD1. The clonotype was recovered from a woman in her late teens or twenties in good health. The CDR3 region has the DNA TGTGCCAGTAGCTATTGGACAGGAAGCACAGATACGCAGTATTTT. Amino acids: CASSYWTGSTDTQYF.